These 32 T cell receptor beta chains were sequenced from one sample in a study of OX40 agonist ivuxolimab in advanced cancers. Some clones are missing from TCRdb's copy, which holds only in-frame ones; the method was immunoSEQ multiplex PCR. Of approximately 90,000 clones in the sample, around 87% are singletons; the top ten hold about 4%. The sample was CD4+ or CD8+ T cells sorted from blood, taken in a trial of the OX40 agonist ivuxolimab. These receptor sequences come from an adult with an advanced solid tumor such as melanoma, head and neck, liver or kidney cancer.

This chain uses TRBV5-4 with TRBJ2-3; D might be TRBD2 (6 bases). Germline lookup yields CDR1 SGHNT and CDR2 YYREEE (reference sequence). The CDR3 loop spans 16 amino acids. V was shortened by 1 base and J by 6 bases, with 18 bases between the two germline ends. DNA for the CDR3: TGTGCCAGCAGCTTGCAGCCCGGGACTCCCCCCGATACGCAGTATTTT. Its protein product is CASSLQPGTPPDTQYF.

The DNA for the CDR3 is TGTGCCACCAGCAGAGAGGCAGGCTCTAGCTCCTACGAGCAGTACTTC. Encoded protein: CATSREAGSSSYEQYF. The chain uses TRBV15 and TRBJ2-7; the D is unclear. CDR3 size: 16 residues. Germline CDR1 and CDR2: LNHNV and YYDKDF (reference sequence). The V and J ends lost 0 bases and 0 bases respectively, with 12 bases between them.

There are a few counts of this clone. CDR3: CASSTYRDRGGYTF. In DNA, the CDR3 is TGTGCCAGTAGCACTTACCGGGACAGGGGTGGCTACACCTTC. This chain uses TRBV19 with TRBJ1-2; 10 bases map to TRBD1. Germline loops: CDR1 LNHDA, CDR2 SQIVND (reference sequence). The length of the CDR3 is 14 residues. V lost 6 bases, J lost 7 bases, and 8 bases stayed unmatched.

The V gene is TRBV5-1, the J gene TRBJ1-4; 8 nucleotides match TRBD1. From germline, CDR1 is SGHRS and CDR2 YFSETQ. This CDR3 contains 16 residues. J was trimmed by 7 bases and V by 5 bases; bases with no gene match: 13. The CDR3 region is CASRTGTGIAGEKLFF. CDR3 coding DNA: TGCGCCAGCAGAACCGGGACAGGCATCGCTGGTGAAAAACTGTTTTTT.

CDR3 in DNA: TGTGCCAGCAGCTTGGCGGCAAATTCACCCCTCCACTTT. Encoded protein: CASSLAANSPLHF. The chain is built from TRBV5-4 and TRBJ1-6, with D unresolved. The V gene lost 0 bases and the J gene lost 7 bases, with 5 bases spanning the gap. In germline, CDR1 is SGHNT, CDR2 YYREEE (reference sequence). The CDR3 is made up of 13 amino acids.

The CDR3 region is CASSQDLVGGRAFF. In DNA, the CDR3 is TGCGCCAGCAGCCAAGATCTGGTGGGGGGGAGGGCTTTCTTT. The rearrangement links TRBV4-1 to TRBJ1-1; D may be TRBD1 (5 bases). V gave up 0 bases and J gave up 11 bases, with 16 bases separating them. Germline assignment: CDR1 MGHRA and CDR2 YSYEKL. The CDR3 is made up of 14 amino acids.

The chain has TRBV4-2 and TRBJ1-3; D is unresolved. Per germline, CDR1 LGHNA and CDR2 YNFKEQ. The CDR3 is 15 amino acids. The V end lost 0 bases, the J end lost 5 bases, and 11 bases lay between the germline ends. CDR3 region: CASSQDLLGRNTIYF. Here the CDR3 DNA reads TGTGCCAGCAGCCAAGACCTTTTAGGGAGAAACACCATATATTTT.

This chain links TRBV2 with TRBJ2-2; 12 bases agree with TRBD1. Germline CDR1 reads SNHLY; CDR2 reads FYNNEI. The CDR3 runs 15 residues. The V gene end was trimmed by 7 bases and the J gene end by 2 bases; junction bases not matched to a gene: 2. The CDR3 region is CASKGTGGNTGELFF. In DNA form, the CDR3 reads TGTGCCAGCAAAGGGACAGGGGGCAACACCGGGGAGCTGTTTTTT. Together with reference TRBV2 and TRBJ2-2, the CDR3 gives the full variable domain: EPEVTQTPSHQVTQMGQEVILRCVPISNHLYFYWYRQILGQKVEFLVSFYNNEISEKSEIFDDQFSVERPDGSNFTLKIRSTKLEDSAMYFCASKGTGGNTGELFFGEGSRLTVL.

The DNA for the CDR3 is TGCGCCAGCAGCTTAGGCTCAGGGGGTTACCAAGAGACCCAGTACTTC. Amino acid sequence: CASSLGSGGYQETQYF. The V and J genes are TRBV5-1 and TRBJ2-5; TRBD1 matches 7 bases. Germline CDR1 SGHRS, CDR2 YFSETQ. V was pared by 2 bases and J by 0 bases, with 7 bases of the junction left unmatched. The CDR3 covers 16 residues.

The V call is TRBV2, the J call TRBJ1-4; maybe TRBD1 (5 bases). CDR1 and CDR2 from the germline V gene are SNHLY and FYNNEI. Trimming cost V 7 bases and J 0 bases, with 12 bases left between them. This CDR3 has 15 amino acids. The CDR3 spells CASNPQGATNEKLFF. The CDR3 region has the DNA TGTGCCAGCAACCCGCAGGGTGCAACTAATGAAAAACTGTTTTTT.

This clone was found once. J is TRBJ2-1 and V is TRBV28, with a weak D call TRBD1 (5 bases). V was clipped by 5 bases and J by 4 bases, with 9 bases between them. CDR1 is MDHEN and CDR2 is SYDVKM in the germline V gene. This CDR3 region has 13 residues. CDR3 bases: TGTGCCAGCAGTCCAGACAGTTACAATGAGCAGTTCTTC. It specifies CASSPDSYNEQFF.

This clone was observed a single time. One end of the junction does not line up with germline, which may come from a read error. V is TRBV6-5 and J is TRBJ2-3; D unclear. Germline V gene sequence: CDR1 MNHEY, CDR2 SVGAGI. CDR3 length: 11 amino acids. CDR3 in DNA: TGTGCCAGCAGTAACTCAGATACGCAGTATTTT. Translating it yields CASSNSDTQYF.

V is TRBV7-2 and J is TRBJ2-5; D is perhaps TRBD1 (5 bases). The V end was cut by 4 bases, the J end by 3 bases, with 15 bases between. There are 15 residues in the CDR3. CDR1 is SGHTA and CDR2 is FQGNSA in the germline V gene. CDR3 nucleotides: TGTGCCAGCAGCTCTTGGGCAGGGCCAGAAGAGACCCAGTACTTC. It is translated as CASSSWAGPEETQYF.

The rearrangement links TRBV11-3 to TRBJ2-5, with TRBD2 matching 7 bases. Looked up from germline, CDR1 is SGHNT and CDR2 is YENEEA. The V segment lost 4 bases and the J segment 6 bases; nucleotides outside the gene matches: 17. The CDR3 totals 17 residues. CDR3 in amino acids: CASSSAMGGPVLQTQYF. CDR3 sequence (DNA): TGTGCCAGCAGCTCCGCCATGGGAGGGCCGGTCTTGCAGACCCAGTACTTC.

The chain combines TRBV4-3 with TRBJ2-1; TRBD2 matches at 9 bases. With V trimmed by 3 bases and J by 1 base, 4 bases remained unmatched. The CDR3 spans 16 residues. In germline, CDR1 is LGHNA, CDR2 YSLEER. The CDR3 is CASSQQAGGSYNEQFF. CDR3 coding DNA: TGCGCCAGCAGCCAGCAAGCGGGAGGTTCCTACAATGAGCAGTTCTTC.

The gene calls are TRBV6-5 and TRBJ1-2; weak D call: TRBD1 (5 bases). The CDR3 consists of 14 residues. V was cut by 2 bases and J by 8 bases, with 15 bases left in between. Germline V gene data show CDR1 as MNHEY and CDR2 as SVGAGI. The CDR3 protein is CASSYQGWAGGYTF. CDR3 bases: TGTGCCAGCAGTTACCAGGGTTGGGCGGGAGGCTACACCTTC.

V usage is TRBV6-5 and J usage is TRBJ1-1; D is unclear. The V gene's germline CDR1 is MNHEY and CDR2 SVGAGI. Trimming shortened V by 4 bases and J by 6 bases, and 15 bases separated the two germline ends. This CDR3 spans 14 amino acids. The CDR3 protein is CASSSNSGWAEAFF. The CDR3 DNA reads TGTGCCAGCAGTTCCAATAGTGGGTGGGCTGAAGCTTTCTTT.

A single count supports this clone. V and J are TRBV6-5 and TRBJ1-5, with D possibly matching TRBD1 (5 bases). This CDR3 is 15 amino acids long. V was clipped by 4 bases and J by 3 bases, with 13 bases between them. Germline CDR1 is MNHEY and CDR2 is SVGAGI. The CDR3 DNA reads TGTGCCAGCAGTTTGACAGTTTCCCTCAATCAGCCCCAGCATTTT. It translates to CASSLTVSLNQPQHF.

The chain employs TRBV7-9 and TRBJ1-4; D may be TRBD1 (5 bases). Trimming took off 5 bases at V and 3 bases at J, with 13 bases between the two ends. In germline, CDR1 is SEHNR, CDR2 FQNEAQ (reference sequence). This CDR3 is 15 amino acids long. Here the CDR3 reads CASSLGTLANEKLFF. CDR3 sequence (DNA): TGTGCCAGCAGCCTGGGGACTTTGGCTAATGAAAAACTGTTTTTT.

The rearrangement uses TRBV5-1 and TRBJ2-7; 9 bases line up with TRBD1. Germline lookup yields CDR1 SGHRS and CDR2 YFSETQ. Trimming cost V 4 bases and J 5 bases; bases outside gene matches: 7. The CDR3 is 14 residues long. The CDR3 DNA follows: TGCGCCAGCAGCACGGGACAGGGAGTCCACGAGCAGTACGTC. It codes for CASSTGQGVHEQYV.

Here the CDR3 reads CASSPTAGTNEQFF. In nucleotides, the CDR3 is TGCGCCAGCAGCCCGACTGCGGGGACGAATGAGCAGTTCTTC. The chain has TRBV4-1 and TRBJ2-1; D possibly corresponds to TRBD2 (6 bases). The V gene's germline CDR1 is MGHRA and CDR2 YSYEKL. The CDR3 consists of 14 residues. Trimming took off 4 bases at V and 7 bases at J, with 14 bases between the two ends.

The V gene is TRBV5-6, the J gene TRBJ2-7; TRBD2 matches 8 bases. With 0 bases clipped from V and 1 base from J, the junction kept 6 bases outside the gene matches. CDR3 size: 16 residues. CDR1 and CDR2 (germline): SGHDT, YYEEEE. CDR3 nucleotides: TGTGCCAGCAGCTTGGCTTCGACTAGCGTATCCTACGAGCAGTACGTC. It codes for CASSLASTSVSYEQYV.

The chain combines TRBV7-8 with TRBJ2-2; no clear D gene. Germline V gene lookup returns CDR1 SGHVS and CDR2 FQNEAQ. The CDR3 sequence is 15 residues long. The germline V and J ends were trimmed by 2 bases and 0 bases, with 7 bases remaining between them. Here the CDR3 DNA reads TGTGCCAGCAGCTTATCCCTGCCGAACACCGGGGAGCTGTTTTTT. Translation gives CASSLSLPNTGELFF.

This chain connects TRBV7-9 to TRBJ2-1, with 14 bases identical to TRBD2. The CDR3 length is 17 residues. Losses at the gene ends were 4 bases for V and 10 bases for J; bases not matched to a gene: 12. The V gene's germline CDR1 is SEHNR and CDR2 FQNEAQ (reference sequence). CDR3 region: CASSSIPGLAGDGEQFF. CDR3 DNA: TGTGCCAGCAGCTCCATTCCGGGACTAGCGGGAGATGGGGAGCAGTTCTTC.

The genes are TRBV27 and TRBJ2-7, with TRBD2 matching over 11 bases. Germline loops: CDR1 MNHEY, CDR2 SMNVEV (reference sequence). J gave up 2 bases and V 7 bases, and 7 bases lay outside the gene matches. The CDR3 is 15 amino acids. Written as DNA, the CDR3 is TGTGCCAGCATCCTGACTAGCGGGATTACCTACGAGCAGTACGTC. It translates to CASILTSGITYEQYV.

The rearrangement uses TRBV4-3 and TRBJ2-3, with 9 nucleotides matching TRBD1. The V gene's germline CDR1 is LGHNA and CDR2 YSLEER. CDR3 length: 17 amino acids. V shed 1 base and J 7 bases; nucleotides not matched to a gene: 12. CDR3 region: CASSQGGPGQGIYTQYF. The CDR3 DNA reads as TGCGCCAGCAGCCAAGGGGGTCCGGGACAGGGAATATATACGCAGTATTTT.

This chain links TRBV9 with TRBJ2-7; D is unclear. Deletions cut 0 bases from V and 0 bases from J, with 7 bases between. Germline values: CDR1 SGDLS, CDR2 YYNGEE. The length of the CDR3 is 14 residues. The CDR3 DNA sequence: TGTGCCAGCAGCGTAGCGGCTAGCTCCTACGAGCAGTACTTC. Encoded protein: CASSVAASSYEQYF.

The chain combines TRBV30 with TRBJ1-3; the D gene is possibly TRBD1 (5 bases). The CDR3 is 16 residues long. V gave up 0 bases and J gave up 0 bases, with 12 bases separating them. Germline assignment: CDR1 GTSNPN and CDR2 SVGIG (reference sequence). The CDR3 DNA follows: TGTGCCTGGAGTGTCCCGACAGTGAACTCTGGAAACACCATATATTTT. Translation: CAWSVPTVNSGNTIYF.

This clone was counted once. One end of the junction fails to match germline, which may point to a read error. This chain uses TRBV7-7 with TRBJ1-4; no firm D call. Per germline, CDR1 SSHAT and CDR2 FNYEAQ (reference sequence). CDR3 length: 13 residues. CDR3 nucleotide sequence: TGTGCTAGCAGCTTTGCCGGGTCTAGAAAACTGTTTTTT. This codes for CASSFAGSRKLFF.

The J gene is TRBJ2-5, the V gene TRBV6-5; 9 positions match TRBD1. Germline CDR1 MNHEY, CDR2 SVGAGI. The trim removed 4 bases at V and 1 base at J, leaving 7 bases unmatched. The CDR3 extends over 16 amino acids. Here the CDR3 reads CASSSIGTGIQETQYF. The CDR3 DNA sequence: TGTGCCAGCAGTTCCATAGGGACAGGGATCCAAGAGACCCAGTACTTC.

The genes are TRBV15 and TRBJ1-5; D uncertain. The CDR3 runs to 19 residues. The V end was cut by 0 bases, the J end by 0 bases, with 18 bases between. Germline loops: CDR1 LNHNV, CDR2 YYDKDF (reference sequence). CDR3: CATSRDQAPPPYSNQPQHF. The CDR3 nucleotides are TGTGCCACCAGCAGAGATCAGGCTCCCCCACCGTATAGCAATCAGCCCCAGCATTTT.

This chain uses TRBV6-1 with TRBJ1-5; 7 bases match TRBD1. The length of the CDR3 is 14 residues. V gave up 7 bases and J gave up 0 bases; unmatched junction bases: 3. Germline V gene lookup returns CDR1 MNHNS and CDR2 SASEGT. This CDR3 reads CASKGQTSNQPQHF. In nucleotides, the CDR3 is TGTGCCAGCAAGGGACAGACTAGCAATCAGCCCCAGCATTTT.